The present TCR beta chain was sequenced within a study of CD8+CD57+ T cells in acquired aplastic anemia. Study overall: Mean yield of DNA from sorted CD4+ and CD8+ cells was roughly 3.4 ug.

The V end was cut by 1 base, the J end by 7 bases, with 10 bases between. Germline assignment: CDR1 WSHSY and CDR2 SAAADI. The CDR3 contains 13 residues. A few counts support this clonotype. TCR beta VDJ and CDR3 profiles were obtained from a genomic DNA template. TCRdb called the reads again in MiXCR, with one record for every CDR3 protein. This table holds just over 450,000 distinct CDR3 sequences, more than 25% found once. Whoever was chosen for sequencing had shown CD8+CD57+ cell expansion by flow cytometry. The receptor's source is a human donor with aplastic anemia. The sequenced material came from sorted CD4+, CD8+, or CD8+CD57+ T cells (not recorded which) from PBMCs. The chain is built from TRBV10-2 and TRBJ1-1, with D perhaps TRBD1 (5 bases). The CDR3 sequence: CASSEYGRGEAFF. CDR3 DNA: TGCGCCAGCAGTGAGTATGGTAGGGGTGAAGCTTTCTTT.